This T cell receptor (beta chain) was captured by sequencing in a study of beta chain features in type 1 diabetes. Per germline, CDR1 SGHRS and CDR2 YFSETQ. The CDR3 runs to 14 residues. Trimming took 2 bases from V and 3 from J; bases not matched to a gene: 1. Reverse transcription of all isolated RNA meant that expressed TCRB transcripts were sequenced. Using immunoSEQ multiplex PCR, the repertoire was profiled, and TCRdb retains in-frame clones only, with some absent. The sample has about 230,000 clones, 15% to 20% seen once; the top ten hold 0.085%. This clone was seen more than once but under ten times. Antigen unknown. The study, taken as a whole, reports: Shorter TCRB CDR3s, moderately but significantly so, marked every one of the four CD4+ subsets in Type 1 diabetes patients.

The TCR originated in a man aged 25 to 40 with type 1 diabetes. Sequenced material: naive CD4+ T cells from blood. The chain has TRBV5-1 and TRBJ2-2; 7 bases align to TRBD1. The CDR3 reads CASSFTGDTGELFF. The CDR3 DNA reads TGCGCCAGCAGCTTTACAGGGGACACCGGGGAGCTGTTTTTT.